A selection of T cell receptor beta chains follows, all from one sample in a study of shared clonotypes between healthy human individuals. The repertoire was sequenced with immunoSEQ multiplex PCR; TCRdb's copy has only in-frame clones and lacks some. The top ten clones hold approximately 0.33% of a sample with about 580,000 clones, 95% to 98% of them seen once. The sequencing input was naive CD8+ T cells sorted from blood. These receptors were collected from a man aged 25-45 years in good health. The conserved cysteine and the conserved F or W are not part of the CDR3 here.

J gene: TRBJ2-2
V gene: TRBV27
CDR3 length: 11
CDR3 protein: ASSAGVAGELF

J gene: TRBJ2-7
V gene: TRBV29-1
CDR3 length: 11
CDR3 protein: SVRTGTTYEQY

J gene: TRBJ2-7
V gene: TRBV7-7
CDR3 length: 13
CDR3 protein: ASSPYPSGSDEQY

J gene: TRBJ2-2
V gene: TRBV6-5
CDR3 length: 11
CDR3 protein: ASSSSVPGELF

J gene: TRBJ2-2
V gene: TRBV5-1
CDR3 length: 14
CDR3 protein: ASSLAASGSTGELF

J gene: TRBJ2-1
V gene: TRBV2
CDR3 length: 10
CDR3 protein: ATGGPMYEQF

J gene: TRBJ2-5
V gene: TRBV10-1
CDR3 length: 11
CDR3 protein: ASSDPKKETQY

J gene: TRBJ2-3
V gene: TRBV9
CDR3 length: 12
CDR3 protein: ASNGGIGTDTQY

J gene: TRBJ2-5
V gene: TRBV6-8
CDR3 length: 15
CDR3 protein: ASRRAGLADDIRTQY

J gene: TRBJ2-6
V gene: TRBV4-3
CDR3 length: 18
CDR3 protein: ASSQDYDGGRHSGANVLT

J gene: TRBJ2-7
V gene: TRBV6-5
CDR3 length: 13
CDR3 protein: ASSLTFWTGYEQY

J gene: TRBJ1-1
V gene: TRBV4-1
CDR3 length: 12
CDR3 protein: ASSQTGQGTEAF

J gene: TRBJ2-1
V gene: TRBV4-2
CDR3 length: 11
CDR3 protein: ASSQEGYNEQF

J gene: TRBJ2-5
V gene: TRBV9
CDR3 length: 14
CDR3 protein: ASSPGGGRLEETQY

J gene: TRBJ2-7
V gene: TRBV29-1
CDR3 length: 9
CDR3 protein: SVTDNYEQY

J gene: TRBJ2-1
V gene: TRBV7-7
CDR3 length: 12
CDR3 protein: ASSLGEDSDEQF

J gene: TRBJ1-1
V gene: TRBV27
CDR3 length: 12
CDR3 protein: ASSPGGINTEAF